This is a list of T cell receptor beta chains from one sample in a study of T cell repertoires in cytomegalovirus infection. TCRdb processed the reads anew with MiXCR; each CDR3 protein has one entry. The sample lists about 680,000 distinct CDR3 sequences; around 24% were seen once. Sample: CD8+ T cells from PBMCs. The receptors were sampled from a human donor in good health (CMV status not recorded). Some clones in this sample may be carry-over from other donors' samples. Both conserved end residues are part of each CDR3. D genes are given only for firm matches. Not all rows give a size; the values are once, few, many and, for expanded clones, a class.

TGTGCCAGTAGCTCGGGACAGAGGGACACCGGGGAGCTGTTTTTT | CASSSGQRDTGELFF | - | TRBJ2-2 | TRBD1 | TRBV19
TGCAGCGCCCCCGGGGGGGGCAGTACTAACTATGGCTACACCTTC | CSAPGGGSTNYGYTF | few | TRBJ1-2 | - | TRBV29-1
TGTGTCACCAGCGCAGGGGCGGGGCCCGGGGGAGAGACCCAGTACTTC | CVTSAGAGPGGETQYF | - | TRBJ2-5 | - | TRBV15
TGTGCCAGCAGTACTAGCGGAGGGCAAGAGACCCAGTACTTC | CASSTSGGQETQYF | few | TRBJ2-5 | TRBD2 | TRBV27
TGTGTCAGCAAAGATATCTCTGGAAACACCATATATTTT | CVSKDISGNTIYF | - | TRBJ1-3 | - | TRBV14
TGTGCCAGTCCCGAAAGGGACCCCGGGGCGTATGGCTACACCTTC | CASPERDPGAYGYTF | - | TRBJ1-2 | - | TRBV2
TGCAGCGTTTCAGGCGGGGGGGCCTACAATGAGCAGTTCTTC | CSVSGGGAYNEQFF | few | TRBJ2-1 | TRBD2 | TRBV29-1
TGTGCCAGCAGCCCGCCCGGGACAGGACTGTCTGGAAACACCATATATTTT | CASSPPGTGLSGNTIYF | - | TRBJ1-3 | TRBD1 | TRBV9
TGCAGCGTCCCCAGGGAGACCTATGGCTACACCTTC | CSVPRETYGYTF | few | TRBJ1-2 | - | TRBV29-1
TGTGCCAGCAGCATCCGGGACGTACCCTACGAGCAGTACTTC | CASSIRDVPYEQYF | few | TRBJ2-7 | - | TRBV7-2
TGTGCCAGCAGTTACTCGAGGGGAGGGGCCCCACGTAACTCCTACGAGCAGTACTTC | CASSYSRGGAPRNSYEQYF | few | TRBJ2-7 | TRBD2 | TRBV6-6
TGCGCCAGCAGCTTTGCTAGCGGTTCCAATGAGCAGTTCTTC | CASSFASGSNEQFF | - | TRBJ2-1 | TRBD2 | TRBV5-1
TGTGCCAGCACAAAAGGTAGCCTGGCGACCCAGTACTTC | CASTKGSLATQYF | many | TRBJ2-5 | - | TRBV28
TGCAGCGTTGATAGGGGCCAACAGACAAACTATGGCTACACCTTC | CSVDRGQQTNYGYTF | - | TRBJ1-2 | - | TRBV29-1
TGTGCCAGCAGCCCAACCATACCGGGTTCTGGAAACACCATATATTTT | CASSPTIPGSGNTIYF | few | TRBJ1-3 | - | TRBV7-2
TGTGCCAGCAGTTTATTGGGCGCTAGCGGGGGGAGCACAGATACGCAGTATTTT | CASSLLGASGGSTDTQYF | few | TRBJ2-3 | TRBD2 | TRBV28
TGTGCCAGCAGTTCCACTACAGGCATAACAGATACGCAGTATTTT | CASSSTTGITDTQYF | - | TRBJ2-3 | - | TRBV12-3/TRBV12-4